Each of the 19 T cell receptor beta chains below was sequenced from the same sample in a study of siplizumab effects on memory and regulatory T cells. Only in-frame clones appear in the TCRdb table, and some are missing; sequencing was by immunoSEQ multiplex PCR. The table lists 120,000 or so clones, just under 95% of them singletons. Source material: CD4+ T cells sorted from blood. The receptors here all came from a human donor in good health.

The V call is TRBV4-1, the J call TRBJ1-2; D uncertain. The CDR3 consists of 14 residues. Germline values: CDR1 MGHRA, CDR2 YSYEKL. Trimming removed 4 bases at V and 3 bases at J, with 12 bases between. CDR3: CASSPQRGDYGYTF. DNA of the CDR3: TGCGCCAGCAGCCCGCAGAGAGGCGACTATGGCTACACCTTC.

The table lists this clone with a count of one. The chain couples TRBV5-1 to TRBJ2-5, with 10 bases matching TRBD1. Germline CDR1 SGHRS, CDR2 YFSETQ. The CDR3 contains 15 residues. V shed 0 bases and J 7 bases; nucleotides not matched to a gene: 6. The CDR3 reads CASSLATGGLGTQYF. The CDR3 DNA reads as TGCGCCAGCAGCTTGGCGACAGGGGGCCTCGGGACCCAGTACTTC.

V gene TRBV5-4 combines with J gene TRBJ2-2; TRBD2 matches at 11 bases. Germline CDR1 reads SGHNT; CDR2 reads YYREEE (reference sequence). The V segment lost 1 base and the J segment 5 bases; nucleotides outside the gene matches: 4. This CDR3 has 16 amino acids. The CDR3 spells CASSLTSGSRTGELFF. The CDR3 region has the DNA TGTGCCAGCAGCTTGACTAGCGGGAGTAGGACCGGGGAGCTGTTTTTT.

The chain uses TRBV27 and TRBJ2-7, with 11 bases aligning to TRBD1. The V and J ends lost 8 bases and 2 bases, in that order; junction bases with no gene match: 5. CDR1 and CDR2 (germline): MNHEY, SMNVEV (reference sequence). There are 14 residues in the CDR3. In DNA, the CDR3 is TGTGCCAGCGGACAGGGGGCCAAGACCTACGAGCAGTACTTC. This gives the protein CASGQGAKTYEQYF.

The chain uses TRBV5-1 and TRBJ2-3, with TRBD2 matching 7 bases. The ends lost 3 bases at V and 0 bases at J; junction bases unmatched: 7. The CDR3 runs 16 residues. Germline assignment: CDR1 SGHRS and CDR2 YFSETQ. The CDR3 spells CASSSGTITSTDTQYF. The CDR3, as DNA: TGCGCCAGCAGCTCCGGGACTATAACTAGCACAGATACGCAGTATTTT.

The DNA for the CDR3 is TGCGCCAGCACCAGGCAGGGCTCAAACACTGAAGCTTTCTTT. It encodes CASTRQGSNTEAFF. The rearrangement uses TRBV5-1 and TRBJ1-1, with D tentatively TRBD1 (5 bases). Germline CDR1 reads SGHRS; CDR2 reads YFSETQ. The CDR3 covers 14 residues. V was shortened by 6 bases and J by 2 bases, with 14 bases between the two germline ends.

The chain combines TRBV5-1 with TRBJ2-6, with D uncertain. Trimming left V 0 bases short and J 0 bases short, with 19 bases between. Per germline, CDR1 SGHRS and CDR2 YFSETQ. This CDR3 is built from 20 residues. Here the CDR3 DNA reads TGCGCCAGCAGCTTGGGTGGCCGCACCGACCGAAGCTCTGGGGCCAACGTCCTGACTTTC. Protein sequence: CASSLGGRTDRSSGANVLTF.

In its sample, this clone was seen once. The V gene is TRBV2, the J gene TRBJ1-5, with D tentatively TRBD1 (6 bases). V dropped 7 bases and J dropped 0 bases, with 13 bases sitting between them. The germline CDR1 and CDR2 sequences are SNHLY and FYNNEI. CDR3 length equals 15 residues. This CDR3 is CASKGGTNSNQPQHF. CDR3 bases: TGTGCCAGCAAGGGAGGGACAAATAGCAATCAGCCCCAGCATTTT.

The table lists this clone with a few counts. The CDR3 spells CASSDMRVRGGYTF. The CDR3, as DNA: TGTGCCAGCTCAGACATGAGGGTTCGTGGAGGCTACACCTTC. The chain carries TRBV18 and TRBJ1-2; D not certain. CDR3 length: 14 amino acids. Germline V gene data show CDR1 as KGHSH and CDR2 as LQKENI. V was pared by 5 bases and J by 8 bases, with 18 bases between.

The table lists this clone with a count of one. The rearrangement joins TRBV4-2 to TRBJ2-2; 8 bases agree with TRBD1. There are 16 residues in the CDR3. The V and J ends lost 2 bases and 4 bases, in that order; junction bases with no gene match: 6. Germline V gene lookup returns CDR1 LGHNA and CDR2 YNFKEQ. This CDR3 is CASSQNTGGGTGELFF. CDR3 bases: TGTGCCAGCAGCCAAAATACAGGGGGTGGCACCGGGGAGCTGTTTTTT.

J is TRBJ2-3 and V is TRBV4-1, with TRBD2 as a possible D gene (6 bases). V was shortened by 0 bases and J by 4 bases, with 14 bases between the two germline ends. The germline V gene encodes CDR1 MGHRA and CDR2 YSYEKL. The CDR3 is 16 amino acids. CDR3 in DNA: TGCGCCAGCAGCCAAGAATGGTCGCGGGGCTCAGATACGCAGTATTTT. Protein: CASSQEWSRGSDTQYF.

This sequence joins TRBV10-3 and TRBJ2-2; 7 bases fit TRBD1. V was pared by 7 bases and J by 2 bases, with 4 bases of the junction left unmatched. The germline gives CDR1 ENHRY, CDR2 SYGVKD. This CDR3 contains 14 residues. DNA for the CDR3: TGTGCCATCACCAGGGACAGTAACACCGGGGAGCTGTTTTTT. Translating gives CAITRDSNTGELFF.

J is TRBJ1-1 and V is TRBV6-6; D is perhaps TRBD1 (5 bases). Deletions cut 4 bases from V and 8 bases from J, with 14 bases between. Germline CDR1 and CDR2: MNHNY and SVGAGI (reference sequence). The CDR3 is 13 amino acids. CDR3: CASSFRGNREAFF. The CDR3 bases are TGTGCCAGCAGTTTCCGGGGGAACCGAGAAGCTTTCTTT.

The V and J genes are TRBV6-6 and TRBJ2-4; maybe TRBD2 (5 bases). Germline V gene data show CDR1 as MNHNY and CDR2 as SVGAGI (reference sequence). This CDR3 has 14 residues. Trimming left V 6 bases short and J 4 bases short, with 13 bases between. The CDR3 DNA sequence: TGTGCCAGCAGCCGCCAACGGACTAAAAACATTCAGTACTTC. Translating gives CASSRQRTKNIQYF.

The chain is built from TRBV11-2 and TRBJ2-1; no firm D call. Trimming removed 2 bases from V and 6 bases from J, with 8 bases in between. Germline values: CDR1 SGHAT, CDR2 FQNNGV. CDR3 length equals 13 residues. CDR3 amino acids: CASSLNWANEQFF. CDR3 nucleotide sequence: TGTGCCAGCAGCTTAAACTGGGCCAATGAGCAGTTCTTC.

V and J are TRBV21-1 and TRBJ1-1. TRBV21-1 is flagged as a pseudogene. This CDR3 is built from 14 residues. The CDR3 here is CASSKESMNTEAFF. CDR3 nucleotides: TGTGCCAGCAGCAAAGAGAGCATGAACACTGAAGCTTTCTTT.

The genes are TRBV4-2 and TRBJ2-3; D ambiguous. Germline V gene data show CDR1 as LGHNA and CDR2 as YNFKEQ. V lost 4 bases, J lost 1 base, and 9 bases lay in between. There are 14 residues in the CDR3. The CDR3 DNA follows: TGTGCCAGCAGCCCCCGTTTTGGCACAGATACGCAGTATTTT. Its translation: CASSPRFGTDTQYF.

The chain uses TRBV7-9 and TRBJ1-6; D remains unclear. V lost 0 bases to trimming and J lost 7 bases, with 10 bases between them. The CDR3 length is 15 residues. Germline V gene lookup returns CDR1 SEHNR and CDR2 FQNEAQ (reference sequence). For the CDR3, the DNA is TGTGCCAGCAGCTTAGCGAGCGGGGTAAATTCACCCCTCCACTTT. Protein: CASSLASGVNSPLHF.

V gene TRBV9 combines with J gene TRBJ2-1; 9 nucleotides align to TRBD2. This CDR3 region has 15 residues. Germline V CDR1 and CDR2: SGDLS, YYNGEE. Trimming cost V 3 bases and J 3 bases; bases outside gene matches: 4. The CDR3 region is CASSAMTSGYNEQFF. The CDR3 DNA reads TGTGCCAGCAGCGCGATGACTAGCGGCTACAATGAGCAGTTCTTC.